A single sample gave rise to the 7 T cell receptor beta chains below, sequenced in a study of beta chain features in type 1 diabetes (dated by TCRdb to between 2018 and 2020). Library preparation employed the immunoSEQ multiplex PCR assay. The entire amount of isolated RNA was reverse transcribed using the High Capacity cDNA Reverse Transcription Kit, so the sequenced TCRB transcripts were expressed ones. TCRdb limited this immuneACCESS table to in-frame rearrangements with V and J called. A share of clones is missing; checked studies link under half to unresolved V genes, and the rest is unexplained. A total of 680,000 or so clones appear in this sample, roughly an eighth of them only once. 0.022% of the sample goes to the ten largest clones. Overall study results and their limits: Type 1 diabetes patients showed a moderate but significant shortening of TCRB CDR3 length in all four CD4+ subsets.

No antigen is known for these receptors. The specimen sequenced was naive CD4+ T cells from blood. The sample's cell subset or site label is to be understood as: true naive CD4+ T cells. The receptors come from a young man with type 1 diabetes.

The rearrangement uses TRBV7-9 and TRBJ1-1; D gene unclear. The V and J ends lost 8 bases and 2 bases respectively, with 6 bases between them. There are 11 residues in the CDR3. Germline V gene lookup returns CDR1 SEHNR and CDR2 FQNEAQ (reference sequence). As DNA, the CDR3 is TGTGCCAGCCATTCCAACACTGAAGCTTTCTTT. It specifies CASHSNTEAFF. Full variable domain (rest looked up from reference TRBV7-9 and TRBJ1-1): DTGVSQNPRHKITKRGQNVTFRCDPISEHNRLYWYRQTLGQGPEFLTYFQNEAQLEKSRLLSDRFSAERPKGSFSTLEIQRTEQGDSAMYLCASHSNTEAFFGQGTRLTVV.

The sample holds a few counts of this clone. The chain joins TRBV7-2 to TRBJ1-3, with D possibly matching TRBD1 (5 bases). CDR3 length: 15 residues. CDR1 and CDR2 from the germline V gene are SGHTA and FQGNSA. Trimming removed 4 bases from V and 0 bases from J, with 10 bases in between. The CDR3 sequence is CASSSGLISGNTIYF. DNA for the CDR3: TGTGCCAGCAGCTCGGGACTGATCTCTGGAAACACCATATATTTT. Looking up the rest from reference TRBV7-2 and TRBJ1-3 gives the full variable domain: GAGVSQSPSNKVTEKGKDVELRCDPISGHTALYWYRQSLGQGLEFLIYFQGNSAPDKSGLPSDRFSAERTGGSVSTLTIQRTQQEDSAVYLCASSSGLISGNTIYFGEGSWLTVV.

The CDR3 DNA is TGTGCCAGCAGCTCGACAGGGTACGAAGGTGAAAAACTGTTTTTT. It translates to CASSSTGYEGEKLFF. This chain uses TRBV7-2 with TRBJ1-4, with TRBD1 matching over 7 bases. The trim removed 4 bases at V and 7 bases at J, leaving 9 bases unmatched. Germline CDR1 SGHTA, CDR2 FQGNSA. There are 15 residues in the CDR3.

The rearrangement uses TRBV2 and TRBJ1-2; 8 bases are shared with TRBD1. The ends lost 0 bases at V and 8 bases at J; junction bases unmatched: 14. CDR1 SNHLY and CDR2 FYNNEI come from the germline V gene. The length of the CDR3 is 17 residues. The CDR3: CASSEADWTGIIGGYTF. As DNA, the CDR3 is TGTGCCAGCAGTGAAGCTGATTGGACAGGGATAATCGGCGGCTACACCTTC.

This clone has only a few counts. The chain's CDR3 is CAISELEGTEAFF. The CDR3 DNA reads TGTGCCATCAGTGAACTGGAGGGCACTGAAGCTTTCTTT. This sequence joins TRBV10-3 and TRBJ1-1; no definite D call. V dropped 3 bases and J dropped 4 bases, with 9 bases sitting between them. Germline-derived CDR1 and CDR2 are ENHRY and SYGVKD. The CDR3 consists of 13 residues.

V usage is TRBV29-1 and J usage is TRBJ1-1; D is possibly TRBD1 (5 bases). The V end lost 7 bases, the J end lost 4 bases, and 13 bases lay between the germline ends. The CDR3 sequence is 12 residues long. Germline V gene lookup returns CDR1 SQVTM and CDR2 ANQGSEA. CDR3 coding DNA: TGCAGCGAACGCAGGGTGGGCACTGAAGCTTTCTTT. It encodes CSERRVGTEAFF.

This chain connects TRBV18 to TRBJ2-3, with a tentative D call TRBD2 (5 bases). V was cut by 0 bases and J by 2 bases, with 15 bases left in between. The germline V gene encodes CDR1 KGHSH and CDR2 LQKENI. CDR3 size: 17 residues. CDR3: CASSPPKGAAITDTQYF. The CDR3 region has the DNA TGTGCCAGCTCACCACCGAAAGGAGCGGCTATCACAGATACGCAGTATTTT.